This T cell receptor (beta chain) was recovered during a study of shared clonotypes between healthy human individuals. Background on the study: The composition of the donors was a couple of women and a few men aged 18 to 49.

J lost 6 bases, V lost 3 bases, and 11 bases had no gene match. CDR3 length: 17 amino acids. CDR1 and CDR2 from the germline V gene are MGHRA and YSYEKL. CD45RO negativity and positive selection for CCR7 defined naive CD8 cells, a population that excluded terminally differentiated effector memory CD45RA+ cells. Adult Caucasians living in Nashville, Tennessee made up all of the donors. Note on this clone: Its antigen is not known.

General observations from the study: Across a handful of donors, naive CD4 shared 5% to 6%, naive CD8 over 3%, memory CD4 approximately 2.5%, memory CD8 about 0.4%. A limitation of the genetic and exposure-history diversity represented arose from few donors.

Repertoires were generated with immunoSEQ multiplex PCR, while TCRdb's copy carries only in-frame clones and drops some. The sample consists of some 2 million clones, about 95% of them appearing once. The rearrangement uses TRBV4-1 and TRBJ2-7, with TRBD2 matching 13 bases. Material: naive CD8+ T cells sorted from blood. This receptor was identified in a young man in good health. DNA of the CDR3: TGCGCCAGCAGCCAGATAGTCACTAGCGGGGGGGCGGGCGAGCAGTACTTC. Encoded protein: CASSQIVTSGGAGEQYF.